Included here is one T cell receptor beta chain sequence, with context. The V segment lost 3 bases and the J segment 5 bases; nucleotides outside the gene matches: 11. There are 17 residues in the CDR3. In germline, CDR1 is MGHDK, CDR2 SYGVNS. Data came from immunoSEQ multiplex PCR; TCRdb stores just in-frame clones and leaves some out. This sample carries roughly 290,000 clones, about 89% of them seen once, and the ten largest clones take about 8%. This sample was included in a study of blood T cell repertoires in COVID-19. Study overall: Specimens from acute and convalescent COVID-19 originated in the United States, Italy and Spain.

Sample: peripheral blood. The clonotype originates from a woman aged 50 to 60 who had recovered from COVID-19. V is TRBV25-1 and J is TRBJ1-4, with 8 bases identical to TRBD1. CDR3: CASSDVGQGVGNEKLFF. CDR3 DNA sequence: TGTGCCAGCAGTGATGTCGGACAGGGTGTCGGGAATGAAAAACTGTTTTTT.